The T cell receptor beta chain described here comes from a study of T cells in Graves' hyperthyroidism and ophthalmopathy. Germline CDR1 SGHAT, CDR2 FQNNGV. After removal of 0 bases from V and 4 bases from J, the junction contained 4 bases not matched to a gene. CDR3 length: 17 residues. From RNA transcripts, TCR beta CDR3 regions were amplified. Researchers ran a first-round RT-PCR on the TCR CDR3 using the HTBI primer set. Each CDR3 protein gets one entry after TCRdb re-called the multiplex PCR reads with MiXCR. The sample yields 600,000 or so distinct CDR3 sequences, around 15% seen once. In its sample, this clonotype was seen many times. Hyperthyroidism patients were newly diagnosed, had disease duration under 2 months, and were aged 18 to 65 years. Uncontrolled infection, other autoimmune disease, pregnancy and lactation each barred patients from inclusion. Diagnosis rested on symptoms, serum thyroxine and TRAb, thyroid ultrasound, and orbital computed tomography. The authors obtained PBMCs from more than 8 ml of fresh peripheral blood.

This clonotype was obtained from a woman aged 30 to 39 with Graves' hyperthyroidism. V gene TRBV11-2 combines with J gene TRBJ2-1, with 12 nucleotides matching TRBD2. The sequenced sample was blood. The CDR3 DNA reads as TGTGCCAGCAGCTTAGAGGGGACTAGCGGGTATTACAATGAGCAGTTCTTC. As protein: CASSLEGTSGYYNEQFF.